What follows is one T cell receptor (beta chain) and its context. This CDR3 contains 16 residues. Germline CDR1 is SGHVS and CDR2 is FQNEAQ. Trimming took 8 bases from V and 4 from J; bases not matched to a gene: 12. The sample is drawn from a study of blood T cell repertoires in COVID-19. The wider study: The study drew acute and convalescent COVID-19 samples from the United States, Italy and Spain. From T cells, B-cell-depleted T cells, or PBMCs came the material, which was cDNA or gDNA.

In the source study's methods: Quantification of nucleated cells was approximated via reference gene primer amplification. TCRdb keeps only in-frame clones here, not all; method: immunoSEQ multiplex PCR. The V and J calls and the clone size are those of that table, but D and trimming were determined from the DNA. The table lists approximately 160,000 clones, roughly nine tenths of them singletons, with approximately 0.48% in the top ten. The receptor's source is a man aged 45 to 65 with acute or convalescent COVID-19. The chain combines TRBV7-8 with TRBJ1-5; 9 nucleotides align to TRBD1. Input material: peripheral blood. The CDR3 here is CASLPGDRDLNQPQHF. In DNA, the CDR3 is TGTGCCAGCTTGCCTGGGGACAGGGATTTAAATCAGCCCCAGCATTTT.